This TCR beta chain stems from a study of human T cells and chemical hapten exposure. The overall study: TCR yields per sample varied mostly from small pooled library volume differences.

Time point noted: patch test 2, 6 weeks after DPC sensitization. Treatment described: therapeutic diphenylcyclopropenone sensitization with weekly scalp DPC. Donation of samples came from alopecia patients who were 18 to 70 years old and suitable for DPC. Unfractionated whole blood was the source from which total RNA was extracted. The J segment lost 4 bases and the V segment lost 6 bases, leaving 8 bases of the junction unmatched. CDR1 is KGHSH and CDR2 is LQKENI in the germline V gene. The CDR3 length is 16 residues. A single record per CDR3 protein comes from TCRdb applying MiXCR to the RACE reads. This table holds roughly 140,000 distinct CDR3 sequences, 10% to 15% found once.

The chain employs TRBV18 and TRBJ2-6; the match to TRBD1 covers 8 bases. This clonotype was obtained from a woman between 50 and 59 years old with alopecia areata. Some clones in this sample may be carry-over from other donors' samples. The sequenced sample was whole blood, obtained in connection with sensitization to the hapten diphenylcyclopropenone (DPC). The CDR3 reads CASSHETGAGANVLTF. The CDR3 DNA sequence: TGTGCCAGCTCCCACGAGACAGGGGCCGGGGCCAACGTCCTGACTTTC.